The 23 T cell receptor beta chains reported below all come from one sample, sequenced in a study of human T cells and chemical hapten exposure. TCRdb re-called the RACE reads with MiXCR, one entry per CDR3 protein. The sample has 150,000 to 200,000 distinct CDR3 sequences, under 25% seen once. Time point noted: patch test 1, 2 weeks after DPC sensitization. Treatment defined: therapeutic diphenylcyclopropenone sensitization with weekly scalp DPC. Sequencing was performed on whole blood, taken in connection with sensitization to the hapten diphenylcyclopropenone (DPC). Receptor source: a woman aged 50 to 60 with alopecia areata. Some clones in this sample may be carry-over from other donors' samples.

The V gene is TRBV9, the J gene TRBJ1-1; D is ambiguous. The V gene's germline CDR1 is SGDLS and CDR2 YYNGEE. The CDR3 has 13 residues. V shed 0 bases and J shed 7 bases, with 10 bases lying between them. The CDR3 region is CASSVEGADEAFF. DNA for the CDR3: TGTGCCAGCAGCGTAGAGGGTGCCGATGAAGCTTTCTTT.

This clonotype showed up just a few times. The rearrangement uses TRBV4-1 and TRBJ1-6, with D hard to call. The germline CDR1 and CDR2 sequences are MGHRA and YSYEKL. The CDR3 is made up of 14 amino acids. V lost 0 bases, J lost 13 bases, and 13 bases lay in between. The CDR3 spells CASSQDPRLRPLHF. The CDR3 DNA is TGCGCCAGCAGCCAAGATCCACGGCTTAGGCCCCTCCACTTT.

The V gene is TRBV4-1, the J gene TRBJ2-2; TRBD1 or TRBD2 may be the D gene (5 bases each). The CDR3 has 16 residues. Per germline, CDR1 MGHRA and CDR2 YSYEKL. The V end lost 1 base, the J end lost 8 bases, and 17 bases lay between the germline ends. CDR3 bases: TGCGCCAGCAGCCAAGCTTACGGCAGCGAGGGGGGGGAGCTGTTTTTT. Protein product: CASSQAYGSEGGELFF.

J is TRBJ1-4 and V is TRBV12-3 or TRBV12-4; TRBD1 matches at 10 bases. V shed 8 bases and J 8 bases; nucleotides not matched to a gene: 5. The CDR3 runs to 13 residues. The CDR3 bases are TGTGCCAGCTGGGACAGGGGATTCGAAAAACTGTTTTTT. Translated: CASWDRGFEKLFF.

This clonotype has only a few counts. The chain links TRBV7-2 to TRBJ2-5; no definite D call. Trimming removed 2 bases at V and 0 bases at J, with 7 bases between. The CDR3 is made up of 14 amino acids. Per the germline V gene, CDR1 is SGHTA and CDR2 is FQGNSA. This CDR3 reads CASSLRRDQETQYF. In DNA form, the CDR3 reads TGTGCCAGCAGCTTACGGCGCGACCAAGAGACCCAGTACTTC.

V usage is TRBV7-9 and J usage is TRBJ1-1; TRBD1 is a possible D gene (5 bases). This CDR3 region has 14 residues. Germline V gene lookup returns CDR1 SEHNR and CDR2 FQNEAQ (reference sequence). The CDR3 sequence: CVLSDRGVSLEAFF. In DNA, the CDR3 is TGTGTCCTGTCCGACCGAGGGGTGTCTCTTGAAGCTTTCTTT.

The gene calls are TRBV7-2 and TRBJ2-3; 11 bases line up with TRBD2. The CDR3 sequence is 13 residues long. CDR1 and CDR2 from the germline V gene are SGHTA and FQGNSA. V lost 5 bases to trimming and J lost 14 bases; unmatched junction nucleotides: 9. CDR3 coding DNA: TGTGCCAGCAGCCACAATTTAGCGGGAGGGGGGTATTTT. This translates into CASSHNLAGGGYF.

J is TRBJ1-1 and V is TRBV7-2; weak D call: TRBD1 (5 bases). Trimming left V 5 bases short and J 8 bases short, with 12 bases between. Germline-derived CDR1 and CDR2 are SGHTA and FQGNSA. CDR3 length equals 12 residues. CDR3 nucleotides: TGTGCCAGCAGCGAACAGGTTTCCGAAGCTTTCTTT. Amino acids: CASSEQVSEAFF.

The chain carries TRBV5-1 and TRBJ2-7; 8 positions agree with TRBD2. The V and J ends lost 4 bases and 1 base, in that order; junction bases with no gene match: 4. CDR1 and CDR2 from the germline V gene are SGHRS and YFSETQ. The CDR3 runs 14 residues. The chain's CDR3 is CASSVGLESYEQYF. For the CDR3, the DNA is TGCGCCAGCAGCGTGGGACTAGAGTCCTACGAGCAGTACTTC.

V is TRBV24-1 and J is TRBJ2-1; D may be TRBD2 (5 bases). The V end was cut by 4 bases, the J end by 8 bases, with 20 bases between. Germline-derived CDR1 and CDR2 are KGHDR and SFDVKD. This CDR3 has 16 amino acids. The CDR3 nucleotides read TGTGCCACCAGTGACCCCCGTGTGAAAGGGAGCGATGAGCAGTTCTTC. Translating it yields CATSDPRVKGSDEQFF.

This clonotype was counted once. This chain uses TRBV28 with TRBJ1-2; D is perhaps TRBD1 (6 bases). The CDR3 consists of 17 residues. Germline V lookup: CDR1 MDHEN, CDR2 SYDVKM. The ends were cut back, 5 bases at V and 3 bases at J, with 22 bases in the middle. CDR3: CASSVARGQGKDYGYTF. The CDR3 nucleotides read TGTGCCAGCAGTGTAGCGCGAGGTCAGGGGAAAGACTATGGCTACACCTTC.

This clonotype was seen more than once but under ten times. The chain combines TRBV20-1 with TRBJ2-7, with 10 bases lining up with TRBD2. Germline CDR1 reads DFQATT; CDR2 reads SNEGSKA (reference sequence). Trimming took 4 bases from V and 4 from J; bases not matched to a gene: 4. The CDR3 covers 13 residues. CDR3 residues: CSATSGSWYEQYF. In nucleotides, the CDR3 is TGCAGTGCTACTAGCGGGAGTTGGTACGAGCAGTACTTC.

CDR3 amino acids: CASSLASSRSEQFF. CDR3 in DNA: TGTGCCAGCAGTTTAGCGAGTAGCCGTAGTGAGCAGTTCTTC. The chain combines TRBV12-3 or TRBV12-4 with TRBJ2-1; no firm D call. The CDR3 consists of 14 residues. With 0 bases removed from V and 9 bases from J, the gap between germline ends came to 12 bases.

The chain is built from TRBV25-1 and TRBJ2-1, with 7 positions matching TRBD1. V shed 0 bases, J shed 7 bases, and the junction held 3 bases outside the gene matches. Germline V lookup: CDR1 MGHDK, CDR2 SYGVNS. The CDR3 runs 14 residues. The CDR3 region is CASSEYGRGNEQFF. CDR3 nucleotide sequence: TGTGCCAGCAGTGAATATGGCAGGGGGAATGAGCAGTTCTTC.

This clonotype was counted only a few times. CDR3 coding DNA: TGTGCCATCAGTGAGTCAAGGGTGCTGAACACTGAAGCTTTCTTT. Protein product: CAISESRVLNTEAFF. The rearrangement joins TRBV10-3 to TRBJ1-1, with D uncertain. The CDR3 extends over 15 amino acids. V was trimmed by 0 bases and J by 0 bases, leaving 8 bases between them. Germline CDR1 reads ENHRY; CDR2 reads SYGVKD.

This clonotype was observed a few times. The chain combines TRBV29-1 with TRBJ2-1; possible D gene TRBD2, 6 bases. Germline CDR1 reads SQVTM; CDR2 reads ANQGSEA. The CDR3 spans 14 residues. The V end lost 5 bases, the J end lost 6 bases, and 17 bases lay between the germline ends. The CDR3 region has the DNA TGCAGCGTTAGGCAGCGGGCAGGTTCCAATGAGCAGTTCTTC. Translation: CSVRQRAGSNEQFF.

V is TRBV6-1 and J is TRBJ2-7, with a tentative D call TRBD2 (5 bases). Germline CDR1 reads MNHNS; CDR2 reads SASEGT. The ends were cut back, 11 bases at V and 3 bases at J, with 11 bases in the middle. CDR3 length: 11 residues. CDR3 region: CALRGIYEQYF. The CDR3, as DNA: TGTGCCCTTCGGGGAATCTACGAGCAGTACTTC.

V gene TRBV6-2 or TRBV6-3 combines with J gene TRBJ1-1; TRBD1 matches 8 bases. Losses at the gene ends were 3 bases for V and 3 bases for J; bases not matched to a gene: 9. CDR3 length equals 16 residues. Per germline, CDR1 MNHEY and CDR2 SVGEGT. Here the CDR3 DNA reads TGTGCCAGCAGTTATGACAGGGGCCGGCCTGACACTGAAGCTTTCTTT. It translates to CASSYDRGRPDTEAFF.

This chain connects TRBV7-9 to TRBJ2-1, with 9 bases aligning to TRBD1. Trimming removed 2 bases from V and 7 bases from J; junction bases left unmatched: 12. Germline V CDR1 and CDR2: SEHNR, FQNEAQ (reference sequence). The CDR3 length is 17 residues. CDR3 DNA sequence: TGTGCCAGCAGCTTACCTATCCTAGGGACAGGGTCGAATGAGCAGTTCTTC. Protein sequence: CASSLPILGTGSNEQFF. Based on the CDR3 plus reference TRBV7-9 and TRBJ2-1, the full variable domain is DTGVSQNPRHKITKRGQNVTFRCDPISEHNRLYWYRQTLGQGPEFLTYFQNEAQLEKSRLLSDRFSAERPKGSFSTLEIQRTEQGDSAMYLCASSLPILGTGSNEQFFGPGTRLTVL.

This clonotype was seen a handful of times. For the CDR3, the DNA is TGTGCCAGCAGTCGGACCGAGGCCGAGTTCAATGAGCAGTTCTTC. It translates to CASSRTEAEFNEQFF. The chain joins TRBV9 to TRBJ2-1, with no clear D. The V end lost 5 bases, the J end lost 6 bases, and 18 bases lay between the germline ends. From germline, CDR1 is SGDLS and CDR2 YYNGEE. This CDR3 has 15 amino acids.

This clonotype occurred a few times. The rearrangement uses TRBV7-9 and TRBJ1-3; the D gene is possibly TRBD1 (6 bases). Germline CDR1 reads SEHNR; CDR2 reads FQNEAQ (reference sequence). V was cut by 10 bases and J by 2 bases, with 15 bases left in between. The CDR3 is made up of 14 amino acids. The CDR3 protein is CATSVNRAGNTIYF. CDR3 DNA sequence: TGTGCCACAAGCGTAAACAGGGCTGGAAACACCATATATTTT.

This clonotype was recorded many times. V gene TRBV20-1 combines with J gene TRBJ1-4, with D possibly matching TRBD1 (5 bases). This CDR3 has 11 amino acids. The germline CDR1 and CDR2 sequences are DFQATT and SNEGSKA (reference sequence). V shed 8 bases and J shed 10 bases, with 14 bases lying between them. CDR3 DNA: TGCAGTTCGGGGCAAATTGGAAAACTGTTTTTT. Translated, it gives CSSGQIGKLFF.

This clonotype was recorded at least ten times. The chain combines TRBV6-5 with TRBJ2-5; 11 bases align to TRBD1. The CDR3 is 15 residues long. V lost 6 bases and J lost 7; bases outside the gene matches: 10. Germline lookup yields CDR1 MNHEY and CDR2 SVGAGI. CDR3 residues: CASRHRDRGFWTQYF. DNA of the CDR3: TGTGCCAGCAGGCACCGGGACAGGGGGTTTTGGACCCAGTACTTC.